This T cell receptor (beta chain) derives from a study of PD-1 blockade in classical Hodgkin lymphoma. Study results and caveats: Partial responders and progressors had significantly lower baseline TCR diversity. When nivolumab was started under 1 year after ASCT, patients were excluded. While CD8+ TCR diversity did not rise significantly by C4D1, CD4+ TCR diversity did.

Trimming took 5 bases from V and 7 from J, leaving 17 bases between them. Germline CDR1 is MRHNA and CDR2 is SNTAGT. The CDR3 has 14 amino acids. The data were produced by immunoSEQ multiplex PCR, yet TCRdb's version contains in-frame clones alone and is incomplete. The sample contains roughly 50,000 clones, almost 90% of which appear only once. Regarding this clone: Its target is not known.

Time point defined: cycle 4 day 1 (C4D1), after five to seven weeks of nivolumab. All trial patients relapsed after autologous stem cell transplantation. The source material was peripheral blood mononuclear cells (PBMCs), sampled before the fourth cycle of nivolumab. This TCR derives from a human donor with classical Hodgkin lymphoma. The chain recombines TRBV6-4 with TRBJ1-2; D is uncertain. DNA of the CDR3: TGTGCCAGCAGTCCCCGGAGAAGTCTTTCTGGCTACACCTTC. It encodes CASSPRRSLSGYTF.